Shown below are 12 T cell receptor beta chains from a single sample sequenced in a study of shared clonotypes between healthy human individuals. Sequencing used immunoSEQ multiplex PCR; TCRdb keeps in-frame clones, though not all of them. Found here are hundreds of thousands of clones, 55% to 75% of them singletons; the top ten hold approximately 1.8%. Sequenced material: memory CD4+ T cells sorted from blood. The subset: CD45RA-negative fraction. The source is a woman aged 30 to 39 in good health.

This sequence joins TRBV5-1 and TRBJ2-7, with 8 bases fitting TRBD2. Germline CDR1 reads SGHRS; CDR2 reads YFSETQ. The junction had 4 bases not matched to a gene; V was cut back by 0 bases and J by 8 bases. CDR3 size: 13 residues. The CDR3 DNA reads as TGCGCCAGCAGCTTGGCCACTAGCGGAAAGCAGTACTTC. This encodes CASSLATSGKQYF.

The genes are TRBV19 and TRBJ1-1; D is ambiguous. Germline V gives CDR1 LNHDA, CDR2 SQIVND (reference sequence). The CDR3 contains 14 residues. V dropped 1 base and J dropped 1 base, with 7 bases sitting between them. The CDR3 loop reads CASSIGLGNTEAFF. In DNA, the CDR3 is TGTGCCAGTAGTATAGGGTTAGGGAACACTGAAGCTTTCTTT.

The chain uses TRBV27 and TRBJ2-2; 12 nucleotides match TRBD1. Trimming at V came to 5 bases and at J to 2 bases, leaving 6 bases not matched to a gene. CDR3 length equals 17 residues. CDR1 and CDR2 from the germline V gene are MNHEY and SMNVEV (reference sequence). The CDR3, as DNA: TGTGCCAGCAGTGGACTGGGGACAGGGGGCAACACCGGGGAGCTGTTTTTT. Residues: CASSGLGTGGNTGELFF.

V gene TRBV14 combines with J gene TRBJ2-5; maybe TRBD1 (6 bases). Germline V lookup: CDR1 SGHDN, CDR2 FVKESK. Trimming cost V 2 bases and J 5 bases, with 12 bases left between them. CDR3 length equals 14 residues. CDR3 loop: CASSQQTGFETQYF. The CDR3 nucleotides are TGTGCCAGCAGCCAACAGACAGGTTTTGAGACCCAGTACTTC.

V gene TRBV6-6 combines with J gene TRBJ2-7, with 10 positions matching TRBD2. CDR1 is MNHNY, CDR2 SVGAGI, per germline (reference sequence). The CDR3 is 16 residues long. V trimming: 8 bases; J trimming: 2 bases; junction bases outside the gene matches: 12. For the CDR3, the DNA is TGTGCCAGCTCACTCGATGGGACTAGCGCTACCTACGAGCAGTACTTC. This sequence encodes CASSLDGTSATYEQYF.

Only a few counts were recorded for this clone. The chain couples TRBV7-8 to TRBJ1-5, with 7 bases that match TRBD1. Trimming took 5 bases from V and 3 from J; bases not matched to a gene: 4. CDR3 size: 14 residues. Germline V lookup: CDR1 SGHVS, CDR2 FQNEAQ. The CDR3 region has the DNA TGTGCCAGCAGCCCGGGACAGAACAATCAGCCCCAGCATTTT. It specifies CASSPGQNNQPQHF.

This clone has only a few counts. The V and J genes are TRBV2 and TRBJ2-1; D is uncertain. The CDR3 runs 15 residues. The germline gives CDR1 SNHLY, CDR2 FYNNEI. V was trimmed by 5 bases and J by 0 bases, leaving 11 bases between them. The CDR3 DNA is TGTGCCAGCAGTCCGATACTTGGCTCCTACAATGAGCAGTTCTTC. It codes for CASSPILGSYNEQFF.

Concerning this clone: Distinct nucleotide sequences in the sample also encode this CDR3. The chain joins TRBV4-1 to TRBJ2-6; TRBD2 might be the D (5 bases). V lost 1 base, J lost 2 bases, and 15 bases lay in between. Looked up from germline, CDR1 is MGHRA and CDR2 is YSYEKL. CDR3 length equals 18 residues. CDR3 region: CASSQGAPSGAGANVLTF. The CDR3 DNA reads as TGCGCCAGCAGCCAAGGGGCTCCATCCGGGGCTGGGGCCAACGTCCTGACTTTC.

The chain couples TRBV6-1 to TRBJ2-5; D gene uncertain. The CDR3 runs to 14 residues. The germline CDR1 and CDR2 sequences are MNHNS and SASEGT. The germline V and J ends were trimmed by 3 bases and 7 bases, with 15 bases remaining between them. CDR3 bases: TGTGCCAGCAGTGATCTGTCAGCTTTGGCGACCCAGTACTTC. It specifies CASSDLSALATQYF.

On this clone itself: Other DNA sequences in this specimen translate into the identical CDR3. J is TRBJ1-1 and V is TRBV18, with D hard to call. Trimming cost V 6 bases and J 0 bases, with 11 bases left between them. The CDR3 covers 14 residues. The germline V gene encodes CDR1 KGHSH and CDR2 LQKENI. In DNA, the CDR3 is TGTGCCAGCTCGCCAAGAGAGATGAACACTGAAGCTTTCTTT. Its translation: CASSPREMNTEAFF.

To note about this clone: This sample also contains other DNA sequences that code for the same CDR3. J is TRBJ1-1 and V is TRBV18; D might be TRBD1 (5 bases). Germline-derived CDR1 and CDR2 are KGHSH and LQKENI. The CDR3 contains 14 residues. V lost 3 bases, J lost 1 base, and 9 bases lay in between. The DNA for the CDR3 is TGTGCCAGCTCACCCGCGGGACGGAACACTGAAGCTTTCTTT. This gives the protein CASSPAGRNTEAFF.

The V call is TRBV5-1, the J call TRBJ2-3; 7 bases line up with TRBD2. Germline CDR1 and CDR2: SGHRS and YFSETQ. Trimming cost V 4 bases and J 1 base; bases outside gene matches: 9. This CDR3 region has 16 residues. CDR3 region: CASSRGRGEGTDTQYF. The CDR3 nucleotides are TGCGCCAGCAGCAGGGGCCGGGGGGAGGGCACAGATACGCAGTATTTT. The full variable domain, its missing parts supplied by reference TRBV5-1 and TRBJ2-3, is KAGVTQTPRYLIKTRGQQVTLSCSPISGHRSVSWYQQTPGQGLQFLFEYFSETQRNKGNFPGRFSGRQFSNSRSEMNVSTLELGDSALYLCASSRGRGEGTDTQYFGPGTRLTVL.